This TCR beta chain was found in a study of Ad26.COV2.S vaccination and SARS-CoV-2 variants. Looking at the study overall: The donor was enrolled in the Ad26.COV2.S arm of the COV1001 trial. Study-level points and caveats: Vaccinees displayed broader spike-specific TCR repertoires than placebo recipients. Breadth of non-spike TCRs did not differ between vaccinees and placebo recipients.

Produced via immunoSEQ multiplex PCR; TCRdb's table is partial and in-frame only. This table has roughly 300,000 clones, about 89% appearing once. Treatment defined: over 15 received Ad26.COV2.S at low or high dose, single or two shots; about 5 received placebo; per-sample allocation not given. Sample collection was performed on day 63 after the first vaccine or placebo injection. An adult of 18-55 years in Boston served as donor. This CDR3 has 13 amino acids. CDR1 SGHAT and CDR2 FQNNGV come from the germline V gene. V was pared by 3 bases and J by 6 bases, with 9 bases between. On this clone itself: Its target is unknown.

Material: peripheral blood, obtained in a trial of Ad26.COV2.S vaccine versus placebo. This receptor was obtained from a person between 18 and 59 years old who received the Ad26.COV2.S COVID-19 vaccine or a placebo. The chain is built from TRBV11-2 and TRBJ2-1, with D uncertain. The CDR3 here is CASSLTPVNEQFF. The CDR3 DNA follows: TGTGCCAGCAGCTTGACCCCCGTCAATGAGCAGTTCTTC.